These 21 T cell receptor beta chains were all obtained from the same sample, sequenced in a study of blood T cell repertoires in COVID-19. Repertoires were generated with immunoSEQ multiplex PCR, while TCRdb's copy carries only in-frame clones and drops some. This table holds about 240,000 clones, 82% found once. Sequencing was done on a sample of peripheral blood. Every receptor here comes from a woman aged 55-69 years with active or convalescent COVID-19.

The genes are TRBV9 and TRBJ1-2, with TRBD1 as a possible D gene (5 bases). Trimming took 4 bases from V and 7 from J, leaving 20 bases between them. CDR1 is SGDLS and CDR2 is YYNGEE in the germline V gene. The CDR3 runs to 15 residues. The CDR3 DNA reads TGTGCCAGCAGCCACCCCGGCAGGGAAATGTCTGGCTACACCTTC. The encoded protein is CASSHPGREMSGYTF.

The rearrangement links TRBV3-1 (or the pseudogene TRBV3-2) to TRBJ2-7; 10 nucleotides align to TRBD1. The V and J ends lost 0 bases and 6 bases, in that order; junction bases with no gene match: 23. CDR3 length: 21 amino acids. Looked up from germline, CDR1 is LGHDT and CDR2 is YNNKEL (reference sequence). The CDR3 sequence: CASSQEGVGTGAKWLVREQYF. For the CDR3, the DNA is TGTGCCAGCAGCCAAGAGGGTGTAGGGACAGGGGCGAAATGGCTCGTTCGCGAGCAGTACTTC.

V and J are TRBV30 and TRBJ2-4, with 7 positions matching TRBD1. Per germline, CDR1 GTSNPN and CDR2 SVGIG (reference sequence). The length of the CDR3 is 14 residues. This CDR3 reads CALGTALAKNIQYF. CDR3 nucleotide sequence: TGTGCACTAGGGACAGCCCTAGCCAAAAACATTCAGTACTTC.

This clone was observed a few times. The V gene is TRBV30, the J gene TRBJ2-1; 11 bases align to TRBD2. Germline V lookup: CDR1 GTSNPN, CDR2 SVGIG (reference sequence). With V trimmed by 6 bases and J by 6 bases, 1 base remained unmatched. The CDR3 length is 12 residues. Written as DNA, the CDR3 is TGTGCCTGTAGCGGGGGGGTCAATGAGCAGTTCTTC. It specifies CACSGGVNEQFF.

The chain links TRBV6-1 to TRBJ2-1; 9 bases fit TRBD2. The CDR3 totals 17 residues. The ends lost 2 bases at V and 6 bases at J; junction bases unmatched: 11. Germline loops: CDR1 MNHNS, CDR2 SASEGT. CDR3 in DNA: TGTGCCAGCAGTGAAAGCGGTGGGCTAGCGGGGAGCAATGAGCAGTTCTTC. Its protein is CASSESGGLAGSNEQFF.

The chain combines TRBV19 with TRBJ2-5; 7 bases are shared with TRBD2. Trimming took 8 bases from V and 1 from J; bases not matched to a gene: 4. CDR3 length: 13 amino acids. Germline values: CDR1 LNHDA, CDR2 SQIVND (reference sequence). In DNA, the CDR3 is TGTGCCAGTGGGGGACTACTCCAAGAGACCCAGTACTTC. Its protein product is CASGGLLQETQYF. Full variable domain (remainder filled in from reference TRBV19 and TRBJ2-5): DGGITQSPKYLFRKEGQNVTLSCEQNLNHDAMYWYRQDPGQGLRLIYYSQIVNDFQKGDIAEGYSVSREKKESFPLTVTSAQKNPTAFYLCASGGLLQETQYFGPGTRLLVL.

This clone was detected only once. The chain links TRBV6-5 to TRBJ1-1; the D gene is possibly TRBD1 (5 bases). The CDR3 totals 12 residues. Deletions cut 6 bases from V and 6 bases from J, with 11 bases between. Germline-derived CDR1 and CDR2 are MNHEY and SVGAGI. CDR3 protein: CASSSRGAEAFF. The CDR3 nucleotides are TGTGCCAGCAGCTCCCGGGGGGCTGAAGCTTTCTTT.

J is TRBJ2-5 and V is TRBV7-9; D might be TRBD2 (6 bases). Germline-derived CDR1 and CDR2 are SEHNR and FQNEAQ (reference sequence). The CDR3 loop spans 16 amino acids. The V end was cut by 2 bases, the J end by 4 bases, with 17 bases between. The CDR3 DNA reads TGTGCCAGCAGCTTATTCGTTGGAGGGGTAGGAGAGACCCAGTACTTC. The encoded protein is CASSLFVGGVGETQYF.

This chain links TRBV10-3 with TRBJ1-2, with D possibly TRBD1 on 5 matching bases. Germline V CDR1 and CDR2: ENHRY, SYGVKD. This CDR3 region has 13 residues. Deletions cut 6 bases from V and 7 bases from J, with 15 bases between. CDR3 sequence reads: CAISEQVMVGYTF. The DNA for the CDR3 is TGTGCCATCAGCGAACAGGTTATGGTTGGCTACACCTTC.

This chain connects TRBV4-1 to TRBJ1-2, with TRBD1 matching over 10 bases. CDR1 is MGHRA and CDR2 is YSYEKL in the germline V gene. V was pared by 2 bases and J by 1 base, with 4 bases of the junction left unmatched. The CDR3 contains 16 residues. CDR3 sequence: CASSQPGQGGNYGYTF. CDR3 coding DNA: TGCGCCAGCAGCCAACCCGGACAGGGGGGTAACTATGGCTACACCTTC.

V gene TRBV5-1 combines with J gene TRBJ2-3, with D tentatively TRBD1 (5 bases). V dropped 4 bases and J dropped 9 bases, with 21 bases sitting between them. The CDR3 extends over 15 amino acids. In germline, CDR1 is SGHRS, CDR2 YFSETQ. The CDR3 nucleotides read TGCGCCAGCAGCCTGTCGACGGATCAGAAGGGGACGCAGTATTTT. As protein: CASSLSTDQKGTQYF.

This rearrangement joins TRBV21-1 to TRBJ2-7; the table's D call, TRBD1, has no DNA check behind it. TRBV21-1 is recorded as a pseudogene. The CDR3 runs to 15 residues. CDR3 in amino acids: CASSKGPRFSYEQYF. CDR3 in DNA: TGTGCCAGCAGCAAAGGCCCCAGGTTCTCCTACGAGCAGTACTTC.

V usage is TRBV18 and J usage is TRBJ2-6; D possibly corresponds to TRBD1 (5 bases). Trimming took off 4 bases at V and 0 bases at J, with 16 bases between the two ends. CDR3 length: 18 amino acids. Germline V CDR1 and CDR2: KGHSH, LQKENI. CDR3 region: CASSRGRSSNSGANVLTF. The CDR3, as DNA: TGTGCCAGCTCACGGGGCAGAAGTTCGAACTCTGGGGCCAACGTCCTGACTTTC.

V is TRBV11-2 and J is TRBJ1-3, with TRBD1 matching 7 bases. CDR1 is SGHAT and CDR2 is FQNNGV in the germline V gene. This CDR3 comprises 13 residues. J was trimmed by 7 bases and V by 5 bases; bases with no gene match: 5. The CDR3 nucleotides read TGTGCCAGCAGCCAACAGGGGATCAACACCATATATTTT. It specifies CASSQQGINTIYF.

This chain links TRBV7-2 with TRBJ2-1, with D possibly being TRBD2 (6 bases). This CDR3 has 15 amino acids. From germline, CDR1 is SGHTA and CDR2 FQGNSA. V lost 2 bases to trimming and J lost 3 bases, with 11 bases between them. The CDR3 nucleotides are TGTGCCAGCAGCTTAATGGGGGGTAGCTACAATGAGCAGTTCTTC. Residues: CASSLMGGSYNEQFF.

The chain employs TRBV30 and TRBJ1-1; a possible D gene is TRBD1 (6 bases). This CDR3 contains 13 residues. The V end lost 0 bases, the J end lost 3 bases, and 8 bases lay between the germline ends. The germline V gene encodes CDR1 GTSNPN and CDR2 SVGIG (reference sequence). CDR3 in amino acids: CAWSVGGYTEAFF. The DNA of the CDR3 is TGTGCCTGGAGTGTAGGGGGTTACACTGAAGCTTTCTTT.

In its sample, this clone was seen a few times. The chain employs TRBV27 and TRBJ2-7; 8 nucleotides align to TRBD1. The CDR3 is 13 residues long. Germline CDR1 is MNHEY and CDR2 is SMNVEV (reference sequence). V lost 2 bases and J lost 5; bases outside the gene matches: 2. Written as DNA, the CDR3 is TGTGCCAGCAGTTTAGACAGGGGCCACGAGCAGTACTTC. It specifies CASSLDRGHEQYF.

This clone was picked up many times. The gene calls are TRBV5-1 and TRBJ2-7; TRBD1 matches at 9 bases. V was pared by 2 bases and J by 7 bases, with 16 bases of the junction left unmatched. CDR1 and CDR2 (germline): SGHRS, YFSETQ. This CDR3 region has 17 residues. The CDR3 loop is CASSLMAPGTGMWEQYF. The CDR3 coding sequence is TGCGCCAGCAGCTTAATGGCCCCCGGGACAGGGATGTGGGAGCAGTACTTC.

This clone was observed once. V gene TRBV5-6 combines with J gene TRBJ2-2; D is unresolved. V was clipped by 5 bases and J by 4 bases, with 15 bases between them. Germline CDR1 is SGHDT and CDR2 is YYEEEE. This CDR3 has 15 residues. This chain's CDR3 is CASSTTRKVTGELFF. The CDR3 region has the DNA TGTGCCAGCAGTACGACACGGAAGGTCACCGGGGAGCTGTTTTTT.

CDR3 sequence (DNA): TGTGCCAGCAGTTTGACTAGCGGGGGGGAGCAGTTCTTC. Protein sequence: CASSLTSGGEQFF. The chain carries TRBV12-3 or TRBV12-4 and TRBJ2-1; 13 bases line up with TRBD2. The CDR3 consists of 13 residues. The V gene end was trimmed by 3 bases and the J gene end by 10 bases; junction bases not matched to a gene: 0.

This chain connects TRBV9 to TRBJ1-5; D is possibly TRBD1 (5 bases). The germline CDR1 and CDR2 sequences are SGDLS and YYNGEE. Trimming stripped 0 bases from V and 0 bases from J, with 7 bases between. This CDR3 spans 15 amino acids. CDR3 coding DNA: TGTGCCAGCAGCGTAGCGGGGGATAGCAATCAGCCCCAGCATTTT. This gives the protein CASSVAGDSNQPQHF.